The 5 T cell receptor beta chains below all came from one sample that was sequenced in a study of cytomegalovirus exposure and HLA in healthy donors. With 60 Vbeta and 13 Jbeta primers, the PCR was carried out. TCRdb's copy holds only in-frame clones and misses some; the assay was immunoSEQ multiplex PCR. The data hold 90,000 to 120,000 clones, with more than 65% observed a single time. The sample consisted of PBMCs. The source of these receptors is a woman aged 45-65 years in good health and CMV-seropositive.

The rearrangement links TRBV6-1 to TRBJ2-2; D possibly corresponds to TRBD1 (5 bases). CDR1 is MNHNS, CDR2 SASEGT, per germline. The length of the CDR3 is 17 residues. V was pared by 2 bases and J by 1 base, with 14 bases between. Written as DNA, the CDR3 is TGTGCCAGCAGTGAATCGCTGGGGCCCCAGAACACCGGGGAGCTGTTTTTT. Encoded protein: CASSESLGPQNTGELFF.

The chain employs TRBV25-1 and TRBJ1-1; D possibly corresponds to TRBD1 (5 bases). V gave up 2 bases and J gave up 3 bases, with 16 bases separating them. The CDR3 is 16 amino acids. Per germline, CDR1 MGHDK and CDR2 SYGVNS. This chain's CDR3 is CASSEGGGWGDTEAFF. Written as DNA, the CDR3 is TGTGCCAGCAGTGAAGGCGGCGGGTGGGGGGACACTGAAGCTTTCTTT. The variable domain in full, with the rest retrieved from reference TRBV25-1 and TRBJ1-1, is EADIYQTPRYLVIGTGKKITLECSQTMGHDKMYWYQQDPGMELHLIHYSYGVNSTEKGDLSSESTVSRIRTEHFPLTLESARPSHTSQYLCASSEGGGWGDTEAFFGQGTRLTVV.

The chain uses TRBV27 and TRBJ2-7; 9 nucleotides line up with TRBD2. The trim removed 4 bases at V and 4 bases at J, leaving 5 bases unmatched. The CDR3 runs to 14 residues. Germline CDR1 reads MNHEY; CDR2 reads SMNVEV (reference sequence). CDR3 loop: CASSSGGGAYEQYF. The CDR3 DNA reads TGTGCCAGCAGTTCCGGCGGGGGGGCTTACGAGCAGTACTTC.

The sample holds a few counts of this clone. The chain employs TRBV5-6 and TRBJ2-1; 7 bases align to TRBD1. This CDR3 is 13 amino acids long. Per germline, CDR1 SGHDT and CDR2 YYEEEE. With V trimmed by 2 bases and J by 7 bases, 3 bases remained unmatched. CDR3 loop: CASSLQGRNEQFF. CDR3 bases: TGTGCCAGCAGCTTACAGGGGAGAAATGAGCAGTTCTTC.

This clone was counted between two and nine times. The J gene is TRBJ1-6, the V gene TRBV29-1; a possible D gene is TRBD1 (6 bases). The germline V and J ends were trimmed by 7 bases and 0 bases, with 13 bases remaining between them. Germline-derived CDR1 and CDR2 are SQVTM and ANQGSEA. The CDR3 extends over 15 amino acids. The CDR3 loop is CSARQDSSYNSPLHF. CDR3 DNA sequence: TGCAGCGCCCGACAGGATAGCTCCTATAATTCACCCCTCCACTTT.